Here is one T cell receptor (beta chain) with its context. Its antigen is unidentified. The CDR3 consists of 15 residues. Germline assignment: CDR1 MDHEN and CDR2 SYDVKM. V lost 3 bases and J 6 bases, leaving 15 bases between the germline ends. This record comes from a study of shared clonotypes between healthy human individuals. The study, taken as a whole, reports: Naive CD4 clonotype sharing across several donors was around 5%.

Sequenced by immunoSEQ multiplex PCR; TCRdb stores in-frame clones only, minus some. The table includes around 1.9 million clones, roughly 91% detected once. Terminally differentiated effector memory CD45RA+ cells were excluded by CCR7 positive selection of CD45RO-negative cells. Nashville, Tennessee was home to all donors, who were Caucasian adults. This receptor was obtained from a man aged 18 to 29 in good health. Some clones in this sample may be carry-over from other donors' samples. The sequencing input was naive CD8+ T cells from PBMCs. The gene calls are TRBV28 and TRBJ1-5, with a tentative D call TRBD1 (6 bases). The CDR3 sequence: CASSFFLGAGQPQHF. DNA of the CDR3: TGTGCCAGCAGTTTTTTTTTGGGGGCAGGTCAGCCCCAGCATTTT.